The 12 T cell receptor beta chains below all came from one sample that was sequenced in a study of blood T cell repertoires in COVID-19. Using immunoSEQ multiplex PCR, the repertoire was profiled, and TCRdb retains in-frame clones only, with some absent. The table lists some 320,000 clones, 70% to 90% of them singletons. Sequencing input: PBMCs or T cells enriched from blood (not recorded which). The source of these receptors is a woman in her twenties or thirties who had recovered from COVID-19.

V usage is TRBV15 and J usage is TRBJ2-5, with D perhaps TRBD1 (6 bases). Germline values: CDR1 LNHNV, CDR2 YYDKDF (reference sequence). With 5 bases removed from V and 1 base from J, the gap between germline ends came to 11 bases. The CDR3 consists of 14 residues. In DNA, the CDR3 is TGTGCCACCAGCCCACAGGGTGTCCAAGAGACCCAGTACTTC. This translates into CATSPQGVQETQYF. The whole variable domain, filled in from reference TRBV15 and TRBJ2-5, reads DAMVIQNPRYQVTQFGKPVTLSCSQTLNHNVMYWYQQKSSQAPKLLFHYYDKDFNNEADTPDNFQSRRPNTSFCFLDIRSPGLGDTAMYLCATSPQGVQETQYFGPGTRLLVL.

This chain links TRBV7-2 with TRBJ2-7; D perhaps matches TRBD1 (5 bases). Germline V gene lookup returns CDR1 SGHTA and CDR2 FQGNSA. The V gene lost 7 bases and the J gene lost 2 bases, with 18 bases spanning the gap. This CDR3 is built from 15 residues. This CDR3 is CASTRGQGLPYEQYF. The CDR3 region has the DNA TGTGCCAGCACCCGTGGGCAGGGCCTACCCTACGAGCAGTACTTC.

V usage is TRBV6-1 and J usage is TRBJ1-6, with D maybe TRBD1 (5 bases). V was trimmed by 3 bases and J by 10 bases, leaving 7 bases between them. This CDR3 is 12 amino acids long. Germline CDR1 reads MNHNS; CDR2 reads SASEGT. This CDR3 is CASSDRESPLHF. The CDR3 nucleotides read TGTGCCAGCAGTGACAGGGAATCACCCCTCCACTTT.

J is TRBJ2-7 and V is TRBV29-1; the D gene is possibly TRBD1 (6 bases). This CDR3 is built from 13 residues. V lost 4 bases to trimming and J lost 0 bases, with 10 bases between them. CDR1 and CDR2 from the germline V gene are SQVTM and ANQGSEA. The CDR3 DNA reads TGCAGCGTTGGAGGACAGCACTCCTACGAGCAGTACTTC. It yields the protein CSVGGQHSYEQYF.

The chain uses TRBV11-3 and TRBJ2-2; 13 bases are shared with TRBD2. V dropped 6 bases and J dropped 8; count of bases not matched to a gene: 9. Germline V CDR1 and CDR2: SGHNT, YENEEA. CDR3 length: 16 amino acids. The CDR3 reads CASRRGLAGAPGELFF. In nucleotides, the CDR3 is TGTGCCAGCAGGCGCGGACTAGCGGGGGCTCCGGGGGAGCTGTTTTTT.

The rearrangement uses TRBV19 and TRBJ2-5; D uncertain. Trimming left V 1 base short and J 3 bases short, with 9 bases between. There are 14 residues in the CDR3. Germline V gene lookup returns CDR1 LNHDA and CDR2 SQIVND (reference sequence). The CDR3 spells CASSIGVEEETQYF. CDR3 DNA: TGTGCCAGTAGTATAGGGGTAGAGGAAGAGACCCAGTACTTC.

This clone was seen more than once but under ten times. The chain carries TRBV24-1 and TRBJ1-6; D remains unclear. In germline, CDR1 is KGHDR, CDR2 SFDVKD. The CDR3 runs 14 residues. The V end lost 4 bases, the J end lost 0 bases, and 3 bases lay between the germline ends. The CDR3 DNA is TGTGCCACCAGTGAGAGCTCCTATAATTCACCCCTCCACTTT. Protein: CATSESSYNSPLHF.

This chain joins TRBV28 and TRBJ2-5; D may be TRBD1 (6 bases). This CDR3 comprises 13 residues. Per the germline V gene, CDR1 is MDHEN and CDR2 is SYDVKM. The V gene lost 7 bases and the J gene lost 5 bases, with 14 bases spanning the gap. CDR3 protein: CASNPGAAETQYF. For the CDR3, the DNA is TGTGCCAGCAATCCAGGGGCGGCGGAGACCCAGTACTTC.

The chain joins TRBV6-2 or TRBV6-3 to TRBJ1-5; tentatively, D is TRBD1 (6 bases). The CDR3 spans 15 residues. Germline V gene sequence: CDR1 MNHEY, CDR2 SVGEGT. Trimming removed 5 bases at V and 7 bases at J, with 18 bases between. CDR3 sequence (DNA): TGTGCCAGCAGTCGAACGAACAGGGTGGGACAGCCCCAGCATTTT. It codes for CASSRTNRVGQPQHF.

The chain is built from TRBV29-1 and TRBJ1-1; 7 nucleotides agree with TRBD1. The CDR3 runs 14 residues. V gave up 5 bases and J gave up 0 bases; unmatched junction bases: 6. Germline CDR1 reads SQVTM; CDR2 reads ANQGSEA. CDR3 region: CSVTGQVMNTEAFF. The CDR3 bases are TGCAGCGTTACAGGACAGGTGATGAACACTGAAGCTTTCTTT. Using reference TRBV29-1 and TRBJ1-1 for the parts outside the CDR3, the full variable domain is SAVISQKPSRDICQRGTSLTIQCQVDSQVTMMFWYRQQPGQSLTLIATANQGSEATYESGFVIDKFPISRPNLTFSTLTVSNMSPEDSSIYLCSVTGQVMNTEAFFGQGTRLTVV.

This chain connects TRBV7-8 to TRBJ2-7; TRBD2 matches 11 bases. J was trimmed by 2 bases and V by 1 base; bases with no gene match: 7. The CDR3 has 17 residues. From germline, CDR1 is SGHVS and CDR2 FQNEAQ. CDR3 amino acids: CASSLDDLAGGAYEQYF. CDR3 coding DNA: TGTGCCAGCAGCTTAGACGACCTAGCGGGGGGTGCCTACGAGCAGTACTTC.

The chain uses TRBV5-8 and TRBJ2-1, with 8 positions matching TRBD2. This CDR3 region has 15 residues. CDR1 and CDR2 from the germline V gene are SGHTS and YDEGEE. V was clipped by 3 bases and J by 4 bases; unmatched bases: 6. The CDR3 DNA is TGTGCCAGCAGCTCATTAGCGGGGCATTACAATGAGCAGTTCTTC. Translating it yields CASSSLAGHYNEQFF.